This T cell receptor (beta chain) appears in the sequencing data of a study of shared clonotypes between healthy human individuals. Study-level points and caveats: Clonotype sharing across several donors was observed for approximately 5% of naive CD4 clonotypes.

Naive CD8 cells comprised CD45RO-negative, CCR7-positively selected cells, excluding terminally differentiated effector memory CD45RA+ cells. There were no recent acute infections or vaccinations among the donors, who were healthy HIV-negative adults. On this clone itself: Its specificity is unknown.

This CDR3 has 14 amino acids. Per the germline V gene, CDR1 is GTSNPN and CDR2 is SVGIG (reference sequence). Trimming left V 5 bases short and J 2 bases short, with 13 bases between. This table comes from immunoSEQ multiplex PCR, and its TCRdb copy is limited to in-frame clones, with some not included. The data show about 680,000 clones, with 92% seen just once and about 24% held by the top ten. The clonotype originates from a young man in good health. Sequencing input: naive CD8+ T cells sorted from blood. This chain links TRBV30 with TRBJ1-3; no clear D gene. As DNA, the CDR3 is TGTGCCTGGGACCTTGCGGGTGCTGGAAACACCATATATTTT. Its protein is CAWDLAGAGNTIYF.